Following are 11 T cell receptor beta chains from one sample sequenced in a study of blood T cell repertoires in COVID-19. Libraries were prepared by immunoSEQ multiplex PCR; TCRdb keeps only in-frame clonotypes and omits some of them. The sample holds about 180,000 clones, approximately 85% seen once. Sequencing input: peripheral blood. These receptors were obtained from a woman aged 80 or over with acute or convalescent COVID-19.

This clone has just one count. Other DNA sequences in the sample encode the same CDR3. This rearrangement joins TRBV19 to TRBJ1-5, with TRBD1 identical over 10 bases. Germline CDR1 reads LNHDA; CDR2 reads SQIVND (reference sequence). The CDR3 loop spans 16 amino acids. The V gene end was trimmed by 5 bases and the J gene end by 4 bases; junction bases not matched to a gene: 8. CDR3 region: CASSSRQGAGNQPQHF. Here the CDR3 DNA reads TGTGCCAGTAGTTCCCGACAGGGGGCAGGGAATCAGCCCCAGCATTTT.

The rearrangement uses TRBV18 and TRBJ2-7, with a possible D match to TRBD1 (5 bases). Trimming left V 3 bases short and J 1 base short, with 13 bases between. From germline, CDR1 is KGHSH and CDR2 LQKENI. The CDR3 covers 15 residues. CDR3 sequence reads: CASSPRQTVSYEQYF. The DNA for the CDR3 is TGTGCCAGCTCACCCCGACAGACTGTGTCCTACGAGCAGTACTTC. Variable domain in full (rest from reference TRBV18 and TRBJ2-7): NAGVMQNPRHLVRRRGQEARLRCSPMKGHSHVYWYRQLPEEGLKFMVYLQKENIIDESGMPKERFSAEFPKEGPSILRIQQVVRGDSAAYFCASSPRQTVSYEQYFGPGTRLTVT.

Written as DNA, the CDR3 is TGTGCCAGTAGTATAGAAGGGGGCTGGTCCGGGGAGCTGTTTTTT. Protein product: CASSIEGGWSGELFF. The gene calls are TRBV19 and TRBJ2-2, with 7 bases lining up with TRBD1. Per germline, CDR1 LNHDA and CDR2 SQIVND (reference sequence). CDR3 length: 15 amino acids. V lost 0 bases, J lost 6 bases, and 4 bases stayed unmatched.

The V call is TRBV20-1, the J call TRBJ1-1; no clear D gene. The ends were cut back, 6 bases at V and 6 bases at J, with 5 bases in the middle. The germline V gene encodes CDR1 DFQATT and CDR2 SNEGSKA (reference sequence). This CDR3 region has 9 residues. CDR3 bases: TGCAGTGCCGAGGCTGAAGCTTTCTTT. As protein: CSAEAEAFF.

The chain uses TRBV6-1 and TRBJ1-5; D not resolved. The CDR3 extends over 12 amino acids. Germline loops: CDR1 MNHNS, CDR2 SASEGT. Trimming took off 3 bases at V and 11 bases at J, with 11 bases between the two ends. The CDR3 DNA follows: TGTGCCAGCAGTGAGGTCCCGAGGGCCCAGCATTTT. This encodes CASSEVPRAQHF.

The rearrangement links TRBV6-5 to TRBJ2-5; D unresolved. Germline CDR1 reads MNHEY; CDR2 reads SVGAGI. This CDR3 contains 11 residues. Trimming removed 7 bases at V and 3 bases at J, with 6 bases between. For the CDR3, the DNA is TGTGCCAGCACCAGGAAAGAGACCCAGTACTTC. Translation: CASTRKETQYF.

This clone was observed a few times. The chain combines TRBV7-2 with TRBJ2-6; no definite D call. This CDR3 spans 15 amino acids. V lost 5 bases to trimming and J lost 0 bases, with 8 bases between them. Germline values: CDR1 SGHTA, CDR2 FQGNSA. The CDR3 loop reads CASSLSPSGANVLTF. The CDR3 nucleotides read TGTGCCAGCAGCCTGAGTCCCTCTGGGGCCAACGTCCTGACTTTC.

The chain links TRBV15 to TRBJ2-7; D possibly corresponds to TRBD2 (7 bases). This CDR3 spans 12 amino acids. The germline V gene has CDR1 LNHNV and CDR2 YYDKDF (reference sequence). V was cut by 4 bases and J by 6 bases, with 10 bases left in between. CDR3 residues: CATSTAGAEQYF. The DNA of the CDR3 is TGTGCCACCAGCACCGCGGGGGCCGAGCAGTACTTC.

The chain combines TRBV5-1 with TRBJ2-1; 11 bases match TRBD1. CDR3 size: 14 residues. V shed 4 bases, J shed 7 bases, and the junction held 4 bases outside the gene matches. Germline V gives CDR1 SGHRS, CDR2 YFSETQ. CDR3 in amino acids: CASSIGQGANEQFF. CDR3 DNA: TGCGCCAGCAGCATCGGACAGGGGGCGAATGAGCAGTTCTTC.

The chain joins TRBV6-5 to TRBJ1-1, with no clear D. Trimming took off 2 bases at V and 2 bases at J, with 6 bases between the two ends. In germline, CDR1 is MNHEY, CDR2 SVGAGI. The CDR3 is 13 residues long. This CDR3 reads CASSYRRNTEAFF. CDR3 nucleotide sequence: TGTGCCAGCAGTTACAGGAGAAACACTGAAGCTTTCTTT.

The CDR3 DNA sequence: TGTGCCAGCAGTTACTCGACAGCCTCCTACGAGCAGTACTTC. Amino acids: CASSYSTASYEQYF. V and J are TRBV6-5 and TRBJ2-7, with D possibly matching TRBD1 (5 bases). The CDR3 has 14 residues. Trimming left V 0 bases short and J 0 bases short, with 6 bases between. Germline CDR1 is MNHEY and CDR2 is SVGAGI.